This entry features one T cell receptor (beta chain) sequence. The data originate from a study of CD8 T cells in Susac syndrome. Random hexamers served to reverse transcribe roughly 0.5 to 1 ug RNA. immunoSEQ multiplex PCR amplified TCR beta CDR3 across 54 Vbeta, 13 Jbeta. TCRdb reprocessed the immunoSEQ multiplex PCR reads via MiXCR and lists one record per CDR3 protein. The table includes approximately 130,000 distinct CDR3 sequences, 91% detected once. V shed 3 bases and J shed 7 bases, with 6 bases lying between them. Germline assignment: CDR1 MNHEY and CDR2 SVGEGT. The CDR3 length is 11 residues. This TCR was sampled from a human donor with multiple sclerosis. V usage is TRBV6-2 or TRBV6-3 and J usage is TRBJ1-1; no firm D call. Material for sequencing was CD8+ T cells from PBMCs. CDR3 DNA sequence: TGTGCCAGCAGTTATCAATTTGAAGCTTTCTTT. Translated: CASSYQFEAFF.